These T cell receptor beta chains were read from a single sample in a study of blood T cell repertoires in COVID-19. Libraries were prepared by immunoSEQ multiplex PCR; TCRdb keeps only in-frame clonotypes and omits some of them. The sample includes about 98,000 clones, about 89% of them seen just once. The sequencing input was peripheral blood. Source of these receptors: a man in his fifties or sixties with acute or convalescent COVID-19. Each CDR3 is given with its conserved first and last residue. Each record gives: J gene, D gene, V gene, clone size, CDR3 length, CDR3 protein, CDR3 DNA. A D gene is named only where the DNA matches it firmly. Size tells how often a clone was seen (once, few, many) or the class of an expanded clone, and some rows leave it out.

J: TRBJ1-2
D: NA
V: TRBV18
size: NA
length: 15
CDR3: CASSPKVLTARGYTF
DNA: TGTGCCAGCTCACCAAAGGTTCTGACAGCGAGAGGCTACACCTTC

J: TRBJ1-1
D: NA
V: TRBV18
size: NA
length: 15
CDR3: CASSPNPSGNTEAFF
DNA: TGTGCCAGCTCACCGAATCCTTCAGGGAACACTGAAGCTTTCTTT

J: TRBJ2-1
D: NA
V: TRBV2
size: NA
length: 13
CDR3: CASLAGWRDEQFF
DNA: TGTGCCAGCTTGGCTGGGTGGCGGGATGAGCAGTTCTTC

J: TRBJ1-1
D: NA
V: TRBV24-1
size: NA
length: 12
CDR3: CATARGNTEAFF
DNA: TGTGCCACCGCTCGCGGGAACACTGAAGCTTTCTTT

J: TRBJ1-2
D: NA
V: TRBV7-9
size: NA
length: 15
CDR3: CASSFSTGQGPTSTF
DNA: TGTGCCAGCAGCTTTTCTACTGGTCAGGGCCCCACCTCTACCTTC

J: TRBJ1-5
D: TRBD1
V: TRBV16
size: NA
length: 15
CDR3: CASSQLAQGLEPQHF
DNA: TGTGCCAGCAGCCAATTAGCACAGGGGCTCGAGCCCCAGCATTTT

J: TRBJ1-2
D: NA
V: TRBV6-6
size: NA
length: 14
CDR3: CASSYGGGARGYTF
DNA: TGTGCCAGCAGTTACGGAGGGGGGGCCCGTGGCTACACCTTC

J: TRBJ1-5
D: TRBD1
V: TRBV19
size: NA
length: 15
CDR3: CASSRWDRGDQPQHF
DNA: TGTGCCAGTAGTAGGTGGGACAGGGGGGATCAGCCCCAGCATTTT

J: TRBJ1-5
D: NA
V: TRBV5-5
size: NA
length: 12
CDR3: CASSLAGQPQHF
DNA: TGTGCCAGCAGCTTGGCAGGTCAGCCCCAGCATTTT

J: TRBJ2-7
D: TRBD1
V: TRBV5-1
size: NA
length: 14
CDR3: CASSLQQGPYEQYF
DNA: TGCGCCAGCAGCTTGCAACAGGGGCCCTACGAGCAGTACTTC

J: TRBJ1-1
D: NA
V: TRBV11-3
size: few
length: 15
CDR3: CASSEQDGTNTEAFF
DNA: TGTGCCAGCAGCGAACAGGACGGAACGAACACTGAAGCTTTCTTT

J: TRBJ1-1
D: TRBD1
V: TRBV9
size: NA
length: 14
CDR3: CASSDRDRAAEAFF
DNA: TGTGCCAGCAGCGACCGGGACAGGGCGGCCGAAGCTTTCTTT

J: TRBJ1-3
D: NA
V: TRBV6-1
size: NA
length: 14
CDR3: CASSESSVRNTIYF
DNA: TGTGCCAGCAGTGAGAGCAGCGTGAGGAACACCATATATTTT

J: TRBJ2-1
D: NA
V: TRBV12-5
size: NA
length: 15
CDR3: CASGGDIQQGDEQFF
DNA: TGTGCTAGTGGGGGGGACATCCAGCAAGGGGATGAGCAGTTCTTC

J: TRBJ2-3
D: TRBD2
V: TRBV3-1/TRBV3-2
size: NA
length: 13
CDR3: CASSPSGRNTQYF
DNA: TGTGCCAGCAGCCCCAGCGGGAGGAACACGCAGTATTTT

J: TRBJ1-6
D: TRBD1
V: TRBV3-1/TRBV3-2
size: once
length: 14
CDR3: CASTKDRAFSPLHF
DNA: TGTGCCAGCACCAAGGACAGGGCGTTTTCACCCCTCCACTTT